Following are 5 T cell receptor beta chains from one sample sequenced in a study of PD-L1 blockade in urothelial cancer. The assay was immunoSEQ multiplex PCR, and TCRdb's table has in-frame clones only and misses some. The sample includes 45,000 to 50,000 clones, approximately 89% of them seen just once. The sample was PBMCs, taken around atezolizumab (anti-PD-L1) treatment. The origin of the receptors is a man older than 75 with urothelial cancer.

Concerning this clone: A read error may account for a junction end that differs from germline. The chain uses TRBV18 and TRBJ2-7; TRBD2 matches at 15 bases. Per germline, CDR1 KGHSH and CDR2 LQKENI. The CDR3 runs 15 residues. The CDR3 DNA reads TGTACCAGCTCACCATCGGGACTAGCGGGAGGCGAGCAGTACTTC. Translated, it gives CTSSPSGLAGGEQYF.

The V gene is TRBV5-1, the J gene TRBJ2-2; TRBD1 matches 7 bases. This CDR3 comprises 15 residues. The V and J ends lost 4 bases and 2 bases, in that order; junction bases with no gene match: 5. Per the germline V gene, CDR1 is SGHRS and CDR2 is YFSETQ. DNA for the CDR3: TGCGCCAGCAGCGTTCGACAGGGCAACACCGGGGAGCTGTTTTTT. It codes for CASSVRQGNTGELFF.

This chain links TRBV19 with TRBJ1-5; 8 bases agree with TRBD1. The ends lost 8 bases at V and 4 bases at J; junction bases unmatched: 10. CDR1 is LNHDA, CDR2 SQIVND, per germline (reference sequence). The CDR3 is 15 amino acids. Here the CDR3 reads CASCSDRVLNQPQHF. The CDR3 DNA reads TGTGCCAGTTGCTCGGACAGGGTCCTTAATCAGCCCCAGCATTTT.

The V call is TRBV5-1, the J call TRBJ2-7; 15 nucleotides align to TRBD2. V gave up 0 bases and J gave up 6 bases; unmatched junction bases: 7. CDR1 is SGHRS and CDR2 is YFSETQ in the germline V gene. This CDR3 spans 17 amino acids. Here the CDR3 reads CASSLAGTSGRLGEQYF. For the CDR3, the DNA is TGCGCCAGCAGCTTGGCCGGGACTAGCGGGAGGTTGGGCGAGCAGTACTTC.

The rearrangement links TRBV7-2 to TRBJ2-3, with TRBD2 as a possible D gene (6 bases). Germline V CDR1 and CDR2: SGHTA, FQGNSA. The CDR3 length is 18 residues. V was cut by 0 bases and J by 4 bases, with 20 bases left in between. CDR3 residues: CASSLAYLLAGLADTQYF. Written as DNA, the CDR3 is TGTGCCAGCAGCTTAGCGTATTTACTAGCCGGGTTGGCAGATACGCAGTATTTT.